This TCR beta chain derives from a study of shared clonotypes between healthy human individuals. Study-wide results and caveats: Naive CD4 clonotype sharing across a few donors was around 5%. Richness estimates generally favored naive over memory subsets. Donor scarcity curtailed the genetic and exposure-history diversity represented herein.

V shed 4 bases and J shed 0 bases, with 0 bases lying between them. The CDR3 length is 12 residues. Germline-derived CDR1 and CDR2 are SEHNR and FQNEAQ (reference sequence). Notes on this clone: Its antigen is still unknown.

Assay: immunoSEQ multiplex PCR; the TCRdb copy retains only in-frame clones and omits some. Altogether over a million clones are present, 96% being singletons, with the ten largest covering roughly 1.2%. The sequencing input was naive CD4+ T cells sorted from blood. Subset defined: CD45RA+ positively selected. The receptor was isolated from a man aged 25-45 years in good health. The V gene is TRBV7-9, the J gene TRBJ1-4; D unresolved. The CDR3 bases are TGTGCCAGCAGCTCAACTAATGAAAAACTGTTTTTT. Protein: CASSSTNEKLFF.